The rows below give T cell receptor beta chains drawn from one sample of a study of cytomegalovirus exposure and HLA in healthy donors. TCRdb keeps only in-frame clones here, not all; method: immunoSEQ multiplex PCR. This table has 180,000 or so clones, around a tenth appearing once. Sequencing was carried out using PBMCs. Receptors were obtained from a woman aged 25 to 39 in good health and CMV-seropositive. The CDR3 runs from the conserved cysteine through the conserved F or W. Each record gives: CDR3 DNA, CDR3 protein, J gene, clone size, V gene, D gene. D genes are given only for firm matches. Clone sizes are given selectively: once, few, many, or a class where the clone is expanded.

CDR3nt: TGTGCCAGCTCACTTAAGACAGGGAACTATGGCTACACCTTC
CDR3aa: CASSLKTGNYGYTF
j_gene: TRBJ1-2
abundance: -
v_gene: TRBV18
d_gene: TRBD1

CDR3nt: TGCAGCGTTGATATCGGGGGGACTAACTATGGCTACACCTTC
CDR3aa: CSVDIGGTNYGYTF
j_gene: TRBJ1-2
abundance: few
v_gene: TRBV29-1
d_gene: -

CDR3nt: TGTGCCTGGAGTTACGGACAACCGTCCTACGAGCAGTACTTC
CDR3aa: CAWSYGQPSYEQYF
j_gene: TRBJ2-7
abundance: few
v_gene: TRBV30
d_gene: -

CDR3nt: TGTGCCAGCAGCTTTCCCCGGGACGAGCAGTACTTC
CDR3aa: CASSFPRDEQYF
j_gene: TRBJ2-7
abundance: -
v_gene: TRBV5-8
d_gene: -

CDR3nt: TGTGCCAGCAGCCAAGTCGGCGGCGGTGAGCAGTACTTC
CDR3aa: CASSQVGGGEQYF
j_gene: TRBJ2-7
abundance: -
v_gene: TRBV14
d_gene: -

CDR3nt: TGTGCCAGCAGTTTTCTAGCGGGAAGAGAAAATGAGCAGTTCTTC
CDR3aa: CASSFLAGRENEQFF
j_gene: TRBJ2-1
abundance: few
v_gene: TRBV2
d_gene: TRBD2

CDR3nt: TGTGCCAGCAGCTTAGTCGGCGCTCTAGCAACAGATACGCAGTATTTT
CDR3aa: CASSLVGALATDTQYF
j_gene: TRBJ2-3
abundance: -
v_gene: TRBV11-2
d_gene: -

CDR3nt: TGTGCCAGCTCACCGGGGGGGCGCGGATCCTACGAGCAGTACTTC
CDR3aa: CASSPGGRGSYEQYF
j_gene: TRBJ2-7
abundance: -
v_gene: TRBV18
d_gene: -

CDR3nt: TGCGCCAGCAGCCTGGGACTAGCGGGCTACGAGCAGTACTTC
CDR3aa: CASSLGLAGYEQYF
j_gene: TRBJ2-7
abundance: -
v_gene: TRBV4-1
d_gene: TRBD2

CDR3nt: TGCGCCAGCAGCTGGGAGCGGGAGTCGGGAAATGAGCAGTTCTTC
CDR3aa: CASSWERESGNEQFF
j_gene: TRBJ2-1
abundance: few
v_gene: TRBV5-1
d_gene: TRBD2

CDR3nt: TGTGCCAGCAGCGACCGGACAGGGCAGCTGTCTGAAGCTTTCTTT
CDR3aa: CASSDRTGQLSEAFF
j_gene: TRBJ1-1
abundance: few
v_gene: TRBV7-2
d_gene: TRBD1

CDR3nt: TGTGCCAGCAGCTTAGCGGTCCAAGAGACCCAGTACTTC
CDR3aa: CASSLAVQETQYF
j_gene: TRBJ2-5
abundance: medium-sized
v_gene: TRBV5-4
d_gene: -

CDR3nt: TGTGCCAGCAGGGGATCAGCGGCTAGCTCCTACGAGCAGTACTTC
CDR3aa: CASRGSAASSYEQYF
j_gene: TRBJ2-7
abundance: -
v_gene: TRBV2
d_gene: -

CDR3nt: TGTGCCAGCAGTCCTCGGGACGAGCAGTACTTC
CDR3aa: CASSPRDEQYF
j_gene: TRBJ2-7
abundance: -
v_gene: TRBV6-1
d_gene: -

CDR3nt: TGTGCCAGCAGCTTAAACCAAATAGGGGAGGGGTCCTACAATGAGCAGTTCTTC
CDR3aa: CASSLNQIGEGSYNEQFF
j_gene: TRBJ2-1
abundance: -
v_gene: TRBV7-7
d_gene: TRBD2

CDR3nt: TGCGCCAGCAGCTTGGGCCTTTGGGGGGAGGAAAACATTCAGTACTTC
CDR3aa: CASSLGLWGEENIQYF
j_gene: TRBJ2-4
abundance: -
v_gene: TRBV5-1
d_gene: -

CDR3nt: TGTGCCAGCAGTGGGACAGGCTCTAATGAAAAACTGTTTTTT
CDR3aa: CASSGTGSNEKLFF
j_gene: TRBJ1-4
abundance: few
v_gene: TRBV2
d_gene: TRBD1

CDR3nt: TGTGCCAGCAGTTACTCGAAATTTAGTCTTCAGGCCGAGCAGTACTTC
CDR3aa: CASSYSKFSLQAEQYF
j_gene: TRBJ2-7
abundance: few
v_gene: TRBV6-5
d_gene: -

CDR3nt: TGTGCCAGCAGTTACTCGGCGGGTAGCTCCTACAATGAGCAGTTCTTC
CDR3aa: CASSYSAGSSYNEQFF
j_gene: TRBJ2-1
abundance: -
v_gene: TRBV6-5
d_gene: -

CDR3nt: TGCGCCAGCAGCCGCTCGACTAGCGAACGATTCTACGAGCAGTACTTC
CDR3aa: CASSRSTSERFYEQYF
j_gene: TRBJ2-7
abundance: -
v_gene: TRBV4-1
d_gene: TRBD2

CDR3nt: TGTGCCAGCAGCGCGTACAGGGTCGGGACGGAGCCCCAGCATTTT
CDR3aa: CASSAYRVGTEPQHF
j_gene: TRBJ1-5
abundance: -
v_gene: TRBV7-9
d_gene: -

CDR3nt: TGTGCCAGCAGCTTGACAGGCGCCTATGGCTACACCTTC
CDR3aa: CASSLTGAYGYTF
j_gene: TRBJ1-2
abundance: -
v_gene: TRBV11-2
d_gene: -

CDR3nt: TGCGCCAGCAGCTTGGACTGGACTCCTTCCTACGAGCAGTACTTC
CDR3aa: CASSLDWTPSYEQYF
j_gene: TRBJ2-7
abundance: few
v_gene: TRBV5-1
d_gene: -

CDR3nt: TGTGCCAGCTCAAAAACACAGGGCGTATTCTACGAGCAGTACTTC
CDR3aa: CASSKTQGVFYEQYF
j_gene: TRBJ2-7
abundance: -
v_gene: TRBV18
d_gene: -

CDR3nt: TGCGCCAGCAGCTTGGGAGGGGGAGGCTACACCTTC
CDR3aa: CASSLGGGGYTF
j_gene: TRBJ1-2
abundance: few
v_gene: TRBV5-1
d_gene: -

CDR3nt: TGTGCCAGCAGTAGAGCGGGAGGGCCCAACAATGAGCAGTTCTTC
CDR3aa: CASSRAGGPNNEQFF
j_gene: TRBJ2-1
abundance: few
v_gene: TRBV25-1
d_gene: TRBD2

CDR3nt: TGTGCCAGCAGTGATGGCGGGTCGAACACCGGGGAGCTGTTTTTT
CDR3aa: CASSDGGSNTGELFF
j_gene: TRBJ2-2
abundance: few
v_gene: TRBV25-1
d_gene: -

CDR3nt: TGCGCCAGCAGCTTGGAATGGACAGGCACAGATACGCAGTATTTT
CDR3aa: CASSLEWTGTDTQYF
j_gene: TRBJ2-3
abundance: -
v_gene: TRBV5-1
d_gene: -

CDR3nt: TGTGCCAGCAGCAAGGGGGGAGCAGGCAGCAATCAGCCCCAGCATTTT
CDR3aa: CASSKGGAGSNQPQHF
j_gene: TRBJ1-5
abundance: -
v_gene: TRBV21-1
d_gene: -